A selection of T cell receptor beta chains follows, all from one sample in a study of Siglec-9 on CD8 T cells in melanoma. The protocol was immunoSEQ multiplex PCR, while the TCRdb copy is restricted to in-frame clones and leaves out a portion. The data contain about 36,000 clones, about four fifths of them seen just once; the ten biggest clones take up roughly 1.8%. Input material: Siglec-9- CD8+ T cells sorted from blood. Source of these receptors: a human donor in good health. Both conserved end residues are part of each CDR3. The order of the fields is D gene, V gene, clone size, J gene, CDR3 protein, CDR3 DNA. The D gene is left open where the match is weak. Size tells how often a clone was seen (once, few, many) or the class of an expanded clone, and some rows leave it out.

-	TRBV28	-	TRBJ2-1	CASRTPYNEQFF	TGTGCCAGCAGGACCCCTTACAATGAGCAGTTCTTC
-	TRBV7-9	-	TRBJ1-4	CASSTPRAGEGEKLFF	TGTGCCAGCAGCACCCCGAGGGCAGGGGAGGGTGAAAAACTGTTTTTT
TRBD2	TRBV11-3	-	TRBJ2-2	CASSLVRRGATGELFF	TGTGCCAGCAGCTTAGTACGGCGGGGGGCAACCGGGGAGCTGTTTTTT
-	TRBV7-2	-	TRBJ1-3	CASSLAWGSSGNTIYF	TGTGCCAGCAGCTTAGCGTGGGGGAGTTCTGGAAACACCATATATTTT
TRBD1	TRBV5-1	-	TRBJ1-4	CASSSFQVFRTGEEKLFF	TGCGCCAGCAGCTCCTTCCAGGTCTTTAGGACAGGGGAGGAAAAACTGTTTTTT
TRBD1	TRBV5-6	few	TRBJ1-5	CASSSADRVGNQPQHF	TGTGCCAGCAGCTCGGCGGACAGGGTGGGCAATCAGCCCCAGCATTTT
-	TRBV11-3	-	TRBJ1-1	CASSLGANTEAFF	TGTGCCAGCAGCTTAGGGGCGAACACTGAAGCTTTCTTT
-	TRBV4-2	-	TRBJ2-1	CASSHGDWGDEQFF	TGTGCCAGCAGCCATGGGGACTGGGGCGATGAGCAGTTCTTC
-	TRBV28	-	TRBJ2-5	CASSLGVTETQYF	TGTGCCAGCAGTTTGGGGGTCACGGAGACCCAGTACTTC
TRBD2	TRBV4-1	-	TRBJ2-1	CASSQETAGLAGDSSYNEQFF	TGCGCCAGCAGCCAAGAGACCGCGGGACTAGCGGGAGACAGCTCCTACAATGAGCAGTTCTTC
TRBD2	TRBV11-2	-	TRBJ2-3	CASSGGVPDTDTQYF	TGTGCCAGCAGCGGGGGGGTCCCAGATACAGATACGCAGTATTTT
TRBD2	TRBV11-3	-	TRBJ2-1	CASSLDLGLAGPNEQFF	TGTGCCAGCAGCTTAGATCTGGGACTAGCGGGACCCAATGAGCAGTTCTTC
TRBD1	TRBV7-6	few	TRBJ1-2	CASSLSQGARYGYTF	TGTGCCAGCAGCTTAAGCCAGGGGGCGCGTTATGGCTACACCTTC
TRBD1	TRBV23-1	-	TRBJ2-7	CASPKGQRAYEQYF	TGCGCCAGCCCAAAGGGACAGCGAGCCTACGAGCAGTACTTC
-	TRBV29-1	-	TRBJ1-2	CSVEEEGAPPSYGYTF	TGCAGCGTTGAAGAAGAAGGCGCCCCGCCGAGCTATGGCTACACCTTC
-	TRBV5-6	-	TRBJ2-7	CASSLEDPGEEQYF	TGTGCCAGCAGCTTGGAGGATCCCGGGGAAGAGCAGTACTTC
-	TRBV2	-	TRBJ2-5	CASSDPRRGRKETQYF	TGTGCCAGCAGTGACCCCCGCAGGGGTCGGAAAGAGACCCAGTACTTC
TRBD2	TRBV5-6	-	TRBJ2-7	CASSWGTSVYEQYF	TGTGCCAGCAGCTGGGGGACTAGCGTGTACGAGCAGTACTTC
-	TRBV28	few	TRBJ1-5	CASSSDGYNQPQHF	TGTGCCAGCAGTTCGGACGGGTACAATCAGCCCCAGCATTTT
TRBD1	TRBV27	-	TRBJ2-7	CASSSGTGGHEQYF	TGTGCCAGCTCCTCCGGGACAGGGGGCCACGAGCAGTACTTC
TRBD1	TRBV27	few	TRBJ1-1	CASSTGQGLMNTEAFF	TGTGCCAGCAGTACCGGACAGGGCCTCATGAACACTGAAGCTTTCTTT
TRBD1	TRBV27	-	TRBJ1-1	CASRTLSPLTGDTEAFF	TGTGCCAGCAGGACCCTTTCCCCATTAACAGGGGACACTGAAGCTTTCTTT
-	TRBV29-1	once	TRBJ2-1	CSVVGRGGSNEQFF	TGCAGCGTTGTCGGTCGGGGAGGTAGTAATGAGCAGTTCTTC
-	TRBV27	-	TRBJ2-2	CASSLIAPDGELFF	TGTGCCAGCAGTTTAATAGCACCCGACGGGGAGCTGTTTTTT
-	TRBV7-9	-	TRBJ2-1	CASSDRDDEQFF	TGTGCCAGCAGCGACCGGGACGATGAGCAGTTCTTC
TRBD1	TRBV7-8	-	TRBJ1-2	CASGLRDRPPYTF	TGTGCCAGCGGATTACGGGACAGGCCCCCCTACACCTTC
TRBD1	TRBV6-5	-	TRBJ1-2	CASSSSGGLTF	TGTGCCAGCAGTAGTTCAGGGGGGCTCACCTTC
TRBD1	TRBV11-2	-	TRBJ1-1	CASYHRGNTEAFF	TGTGCCAGCTACCACAGGGGAAACACTGAAGCTTTCTTT
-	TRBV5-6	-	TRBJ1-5	CASSLGGVNSNQPQHF	TGTGCCAGCAGCTTGGGAGGGGTAAATAGCAATCAGCCCCAGCATTTT
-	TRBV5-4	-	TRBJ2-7	CASSLDAGQTYEQYF	TGTGCCAGCAGCTTGGACGCCGGACAGACCTACGAGCAGTACTTC
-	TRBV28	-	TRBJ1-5	CASSFLSGDAIQGNQPQHF	TGTGCCAGCAGTTTCCTTTCCGGGGACGCTATCCAGGGCAATCAGCCCCAGCATTTT
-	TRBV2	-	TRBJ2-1	CASSGEQNEQFF	TGTGCCAGCAGTGGGGAACAAAATGAGCAGTTCTTC